This T cell receptor (beta chain) is drawn from a study of blood T cells in healthy people across ages. The sample holds a few counts of this clonotype. Its antigen is not known. Study-wide findings and caveats: There were more naive CD4+ cells and higher diversity in long-lived donors than in aged donors.

It was with a sample-barcoded 5' primer and a J-beta primer mix that a second PCR of roughly 7 to 12 cycles was run. Tagging of each cDNA molecule was performed by a template-switch adaptor with 12 random nucleotides. Each CDR3 protein is one row after TCRdb ran MiXCR on the 5' RACE reads. This repertoire shows 750,000 or so distinct CDR3 sequences, roughly 25% found once; its top ten account for 9.4%. The germline V gene encodes CDR1 MNHEY and CDR2 SVGAGI. This CDR3 comprises 14 residues. Trimming left V 6 bases short and J 8 bases short, with 16 bases between. This sample also belongs to another study, concerning T cells of mothers and their children.

Sequencing input: blood. V gene TRBV6-5 combines with J gene TRBJ1-4; D is perhaps TRBD1 (5 bases). This sequence originates from a boy aged 5-17 years in good health. The CDR3 nucleotides read TGTGCCAGCAGCCCCAGGACGGGGGAGGAAAAACTGTTTTTT. Residues: CASSPRTGEEKLFF.